One and the same sample provided the 30 T cell receptor beta chains below, sequenced in a study of shared clonotypes between healthy human individuals. CD45RO-negative CD8 cells positively selected for CCR7 made up the naive population, which excluded terminally differentiated effector memory CD45RA+ cells. Measured with immunoSEQ multiplex PCR; TCRdb has only the in-frame clones, and not every one. Of approximately 2,000,000 clones listed, roughly 95% were seen once; the top ten hold 1.5% to 2%. Sample: naive CD8+ T cells from PBMCs. The origin of the receptors is a man aged 18-30 years in good health. Some clones in this sample may be carry-over from other donors' samples.

This chain joins TRBV7-9 and TRBJ2-2, with D perhaps matching TRBD2 (6 bases). The CDR3 extends over 16 amino acids. The germline gives CDR1 SEHNR, CDR2 FQNEAQ (reference sequence). With 5 bases removed from V and 4 bases from J, the gap between germline ends came to 17 bases. The DNA for the CDR3 is TGTGCCAGCAGCCAAGGCGCGGGGAAGCTCACCGGGGAGCTGTTTTTT. Amino acid sequence: CASSQGAGKLTGELFF.

CDR3 loop: CASSPMAGEQFF. The CDR3 DNA sequence: TGTGCCAGCAGCCCAATGGCTGGTGAGCAGTTCTTC. The genes are TRBV9 and TRBJ2-1; D gene uncertain. Germline V gives CDR1 SGDLS, CDR2 YYNGEE. The CDR3 spans 12 residues. Trimming removed 4 bases from V and 9 bases from J, with 11 bases in between.

This clone was seen once. V usage is TRBV6-4 and J usage is TRBJ2-1, with 9 bases aligning to TRBD1. The V segment lost 5 bases and the J segment 6 bases; nucleotides outside the gene matches: 11. The CDR3 totals 16 residues. Germline V gives CDR1 MRHNA, CDR2 SNTAGT. The CDR3 coding sequence is TGTGCCAGCAGTAGGTCGTGGGACAGGGTATTCAATGAGCAGTTCTTC. This sequence encodes CASSRSWDRVFNEQFF.

The chain couples TRBV5-1 to TRBJ2-1; 8 nucleotides match TRBD2. With 4 bases clipped from V and 1 base from J, the junction kept 13 bases outside the gene matches. The CDR3 sequence is 18 residues long. Looked up from germline, CDR1 is SGHRS and CDR2 is YFSETQ. CDR3 DNA sequence: TGCGCCAGCAGCCCAGGGCACGGGAGGGGGTCGTCCTACAATGAGCAGTTCTTC. Protein sequence: CASSPGHGRGSSYNEQFF.

This chain connects TRBV6-6 to TRBJ2-7; 7 nucleotides line up with TRBD2. Germline-derived CDR1 and CDR2 are MNHNY and SVGAGI (reference sequence). There are 15 residues in the CDR3. Unmatched junction bases numbered 8, after V lost 6 bases and J lost 0 bases. The DNA of the CDR3 is TGTGCCAGCAGGCCGGACGGGGGGACCTCCTACGAGCAGTACTTC. Its translation is CASRPDGGTSYEQYF.

The chain carries TRBV6-1 and TRBJ1-2; no clear D gene. The V gene's germline CDR1 is MNHNS and CDR2 SASEGT. Trimming removed 8 bases at V and 5 bases at J, with 6 bases between. The CDR3 runs 10 residues. The CDR3 DNA sequence: TGTGCCAGCCAATTATATGGCTACACCTTC. This translates into CASQLYGYTF.

This chain uses TRBV27 with TRBJ1-5; TRBD1 is a possible D gene (5 bases). The germline V gene encodes CDR1 MNHEY and CDR2 SMNVEV (reference sequence). The CDR3 runs to 16 residues. V shed 3 bases and J shed 2 bases, with 14 bases lying between them. CDR3 nucleotides: TGTGCCAGCAGTTTTAACCGGGGCTCGGGCAATCAGCCCCAGCATTTT. It yields the protein CASSFNRGSGNQPQHF.

The rearrangement uses TRBV7-9 and TRBJ1-2, with D possibly matching TRBD1 (6 bases). The CDR3 has 15 residues. Trimming removed 5 bases from V and 2 bases from J, with 15 bases in between. The germline V gene encodes CDR1 SEHNR and CDR2 FQNEAQ (reference sequence). The CDR3 sequence: CASSPPRTENYGYTF. The CDR3 DNA is TGTGCCAGCAGCCCGCCTCGGACAGAGAACTATGGCTACACCTTC.

This chain uses TRBV7-6 with TRBJ2-1; D ambiguous. Germline lookup yields CDR1 SGHVS and CDR2 FNYEAQ. The CDR3 totals 15 residues. V shed 1 base and J shed 1 base, with 8 bases lying between them. This CDR3 is CASSLEADSYNEQFF. The CDR3 DNA is TGTGCCAGCAGCTTAGAGGCGGATTCCTACAATGAGCAGTTCTTC.

The chain carries TRBV7-2 and TRBJ2-5; 8 nucleotides line up with TRBD1. Trimming removed 1 base from V and 5 bases from J; junction bases left unmatched: 6. The CDR3 spans 15 residues. Germline V CDR1 and CDR2: SGHTA, FQGNSA. The CDR3 sequence is CASSLGQGRGETQYF. The DNA of the CDR3 is TGTGCCAGCAGCTTAGGACAGGGGAGAGGCGAGACCCAGTACTTC.

The CDR3: CASRNPYTGELFF. The CDR3 DNA sequence: TGTGCCAGCAGAAACCCCTACACCGGGGAGCTGTTTTTT. The chain uses TRBV6-1 and TRBJ2-2; D remains unclear. The germline V gene encodes CDR1 MNHNS and CDR2 SASEGT. V dropped 6 bases and J dropped 3 bases, with 8 bases sitting between them. This CDR3 spans 13 amino acids.

The chain is built from TRBV5-1 and TRBJ2-7, with 9 bases that match TRBD2. This CDR3 contains 12 residues. The V segment lost 4 bases and the J segment 11 bases; nucleotides outside the gene matches: 7. Germline V gene lookup returns CDR1 SGHRS and CDR2 YFSETQ. CDR3 sequence reads: CASSPAGGLEYF. The CDR3 DNA follows: TGCGCCAGCAGCCCAGCGGGGGGATTAGAGTACTTC.

The chain carries TRBV5-1 and TRBJ2-5; D ambiguous. Germline CDR1 reads SGHRS; CDR2 reads YFSETQ. The length of the CDR3 is 14 residues. V lost 0 bases to trimming and J lost 3 bases, with 9 bases between them. The CDR3 spells CASSLVGGKETQYF. The CDR3 coding sequence is TGCGCCAGCAGCTTGGTAGGCGGAAAAGAGACCCAGTACTTC.

The chain couples TRBV28 to TRBJ1-2; D call uncertain. This CDR3 has 14 residues. Germline CDR1 MDHEN, CDR2 SYDVKM. Trimming took off 5 bases at V and 2 bases at J, with 12 bases between the two ends. The DNA of the CDR3 is TGTGCCAGCAGTCCCCCCCGGGGAAACTATGGCTACACCTTC. This encodes CASSPPRGNYGYTF.

This clone was seen once. The chain recombines TRBV7-9 with TRBJ2-7; 10 bases map to TRBD1. This CDR3 spans 16 amino acids. Germline V lookup: CDR1 SEHNR, CDR2 FQNEAQ (reference sequence). J was trimmed by 4 bases and V by 5 bases; bases with no gene match: 11. DNA for the CDR3: TGTGCCAGCAGCGAGAAGGAGGGACAGGGGCGGTACGAGCAGTACTTC. The encoded protein is CASSEKEGQGRYEQYF.

V usage is TRBV5-6 and J usage is TRBJ2-5, with a weak D call TRBD1 (5 bases). The DNA matches TRBJ2-7 better at its end, which makes the J call doubtful. The CDR3 loop spans 11 amino acids. The V gene's germline CDR1 is SGHDT and CDR2 YYEEEE. DNA for the CDR3: TGTGCCAGCAGCCGCAGGGACGAGCAGTACTTC. It is translated as CASSRRDEQYF.

The V and J genes are TRBV5-4 and TRBJ1-2; no definite D call. Between the trimmed V and J ends, which lost 4 bases and 2 bases, there was a span of 12 bases. The CDR3 contains 14 residues. Per germline, CDR1 SGHNT and CDR2 YYREEE (reference sequence). CDR3: CASSLSPENYGYTF. CDR3 in DNA: TGTGCCAGCAGCCTTTCTCCAGAAAACTATGGCTACACCTTC.

V is TRBV4-3 and J is TRBJ1-3, with unresolved D. This CDR3 is 15 amino acids long. Per germline, CDR1 LGHNA and CDR2 YSLEER. V was clipped by 2 bases and J by 4 bases, with 12 bases between them. This CDR3 is CASSQTQQPGNTIYF. CDR3 DNA sequence: TGCGCCAGCAGCCAAACACAGCAGCCCGGAAACACCATATATTTT.

The chain couples TRBV6-5 to TRBJ1-4, with 7 bases aligning to TRBD1. V lost 4 bases and J lost 4; bases outside the gene matches: 9. This CDR3 is 16 amino acids long. CDR1 is MNHEY and CDR2 is SVGAGI in the germline V gene. In nucleotides, the CDR3 is TGTGCCAGCAGTTTCGGACAGGCCCCTCTTAATGAAAAACTGTTTTTT. Translation: CASSFGQAPLNEKLFF.

The chain carries TRBV15 and TRBJ2-7; 9 nucleotides align to TRBD2. Per the germline V gene, CDR1 is LNHNV and CDR2 is YYDKDF (reference sequence). The CDR3 is made up of 16 amino acids. The junction had 6 bases not matched to a gene; V was cut back by 0 bases and J by 3 bases. This CDR3 is CATSRDSSGRRYEQYF. The CDR3 DNA reads TGTGCCACCAGCAGAGATAGTAGCGGGAGACGCTACGAGCAGTACTTC.

The chain employs TRBV7-2 and TRBJ2-7; 9 bases match TRBD1. V was clipped by 5 bases and J by 3 bases; unmatched bases: 5. The CDR3 is 14 residues long. CDR1 SGHTA and CDR2 FQGNSA come from the germline V gene. The CDR3 bases are TGTGCCAGCAGCGCGCGACAGGGGGTCTACGAGCAGTACTTC. This gives the protein CASSARQGVYEQYF. Supplemented by reference TRBV7-2 and TRBJ2-7, the full variable domain reads GAGVSQSPSNKVTEKGKDVELRCDPISGHTALYWYRQSLGQGLEFLIYFQGNSAPDKSGLPSDRFSAERTGGSVSTLTIQRTQQEDSAVYLCASSARQGVYEQYFGPGTRLTVT.

The rearrangement joins TRBV9 to TRBJ2-5; 10 bases are a match to TRBD1. The CDR3 runs 22 residues. Germline-derived CDR1 and CDR2 are SGDLS and YYNGEE. J lost 2 bases, V lost 4 bases, and 26 bases had no gene match. CDR3 nucleotides: TGTGCCAGCAGCCCCCGAGACCGTCCGGTAGGGACAGGGGCCTTGGGGCAAGAGACCCAGTACTTC. The encoded protein is CASSPRDRPVGTGALGQETQYF.

V and J are TRBV28 and TRBJ2-7; maybe TRBD1 (5 bases). Trimming removed 7 bases from V and 0 bases from J, with 13 bases in between. Germline CDR1 MDHEN, CDR2 SYDVKM. This CDR3 region has 14 residues. In DNA form, the CDR3 reads TGTGCCAGCATCTTAGACAGCAGCTCCTACGAGCAGTACTTC. Translation: CASILDSSSYEQYF.

The chain joins TRBV2 to TRBJ2-7; 13 positions match TRBD2. With V trimmed by 4 bases and J by 3 bases, 6 bases remained unmatched. The CDR3 contains 16 residues. Germline CDR1 SNHLY, CDR2 FYNNEI. The DNA for the CDR3 is TGTGCCAGCAGTGGAAGGACTAGCGGGAGTATCTACGAGCAGTACTTC. Its translation is CASSGRTSGSIYEQYF.

V and J are TRBV7-6 and TRBJ2-7; D perhaps matches TRBD2 (6 bases). Germline assignment: CDR1 SGHVS and CDR2 FNYEAQ. This CDR3 is built from 13 residues. Trimming removed 2 bases at V and 4 bases at J, with 9 bases between. The CDR3 DNA follows: TGTGCCAGCAGCTTACCGGGAGCTTACGAGCAGTACTTC. This translates into CASSLPGAYEQYF.

The gene calls are TRBV7-2 and TRBJ2-1, with D possibly matching TRBD1 (6 bases). The CDR3 contains 14 residues. Germline V gene sequence: CDR1 SGHTA, CDR2 FQGNSA. V lost 4 bases, J lost 2 bases, and 9 bases lay in between. The CDR3 sequence: CASSSPGAYNEQFF. The CDR3 DNA is TGTGCCAGCAGCTCCCCAGGGGCCTACAATGAGCAGTTCTTC.

The V gene is TRBV7-3, the J gene TRBJ1-1, with 9 bases that match TRBD1. With V trimmed by 6 bases and J by 0 bases, 14 bases remained unmatched. Germline V gives CDR1 SGHTA, CDR2 FQGTGA. This CDR3 has 18 residues. CDR3 amino acids: CASRNPGTGPTLNTEAFF. The CDR3 coding sequence is TGTGCCAGCAGGAATCCCGGGACAGGGCCCACGTTGAACACTGAAGCTTTCTTT.

V usage is TRBV6-5 and J usage is TRBJ1-1, with a possible D match to TRBD1 (5 bases). V was clipped by 5 bases and J by 4 bases, with 11 bases between them. The CDR3 has 13 residues. CDR1 MNHEY and CDR2 SVGAGI come from the germline V gene. CDR3 in DNA: TGTGCCAGCAGTAACACCGGGGGCACTGAAGCTTTCTTT. Amino acid sequence: CASSNTGGTEAFF.

With regard to this clone: Other nucleotide sequences from this sample produce the same CDR3. The chain employs TRBV9 and TRBJ1-1, with D tentatively TRBD1 (6 bases). Trimming stripped 3 bases from V and 1 base from J, with 7 bases between. The CDR3 has 13 residues. Germline V gene data show CDR1 as SGDLS and CDR2 as YYNGEE. The chain's CDR3 is CASSARGNTEAFF. The CDR3 DNA follows: TGTGCCAGCAGCGCCAGGGGGAACACTGAAGCTTTCTTT.

The chain uses TRBV9 and TRBJ2-5, with a tentative D call TRBD2 (6 bases). Germline values: CDR1 SGDLS, CDR2 YYNGEE. The CDR3 runs 14 residues. V was cut by 6 bases and J by 1 base, with 13 bases left in between. As DNA, the CDR3 is TGTGCCAGCACCAACGGGAGTGTCCAAGAGACCCAGTACTTC. Its translation is CASTNGSVQETQYF.